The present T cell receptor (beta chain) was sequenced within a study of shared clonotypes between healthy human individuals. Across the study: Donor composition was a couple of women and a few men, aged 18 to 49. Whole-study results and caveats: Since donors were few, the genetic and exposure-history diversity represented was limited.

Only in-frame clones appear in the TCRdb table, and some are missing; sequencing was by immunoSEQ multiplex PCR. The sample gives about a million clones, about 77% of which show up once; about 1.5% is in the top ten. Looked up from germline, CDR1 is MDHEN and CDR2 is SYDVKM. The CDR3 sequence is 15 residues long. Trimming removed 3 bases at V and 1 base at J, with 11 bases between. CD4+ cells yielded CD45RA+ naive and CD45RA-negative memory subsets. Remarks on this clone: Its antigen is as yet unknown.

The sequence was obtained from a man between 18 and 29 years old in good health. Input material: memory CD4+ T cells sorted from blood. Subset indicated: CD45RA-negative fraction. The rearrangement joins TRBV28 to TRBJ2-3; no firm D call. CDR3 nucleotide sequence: TGTGCCAGCAGTTTGGGGATTCCCGGCACAGATACGCAGTATTTT. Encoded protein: CASSLGIPGTDTQYF. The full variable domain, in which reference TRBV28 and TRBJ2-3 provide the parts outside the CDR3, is DVKVTQSSRYLVKRTGEKVFLECVQDMDHENMFWYRQDPGLGLRLIYFSYDVKMKEKGDIPEGYSVSREKKERFSLILESASTNQTSMYLCASSLGIPGTDTQYFGPGTRLTVL.